This TCR beta chain was sequenced in a study of identical twins. Study-wide points: Modeled out-of-frame TCR alpha sharing in monozygotic twins fell below observed levels. The authors noted that invariant MAIT and iNKT cells could partly confound zero-insertion analyses.

Each cDNA held unique molecular identifiers, and template switching gave it a universal primer site. TCRdb re-derived calls from the 5' RACE reads in MiXCR, one entry per CDR3 protein. The repertoire holds 450,000 or so distinct CDR3 sequences, with approximately 15% as singletons. This clonotype was picked up a small number of times. Its antigen is not known. These data are also associated with another study on yellow fever vaccine responses in identical twins. That paper states: A vaccine T cell response that seemed partly convergent and partly personalized was reported in twins.

What was sequenced was CD4+ T cells sorted from blood. This receptor was obtained from a woman between 18 and 29 years old in good health.

This CDR3 is CASGTTSGPEMRQYF. The CDR3 DNA sequence: TGTGCCAGCGGAACCACGTCGGGACCCGAAATGAGGCAGTACTTC. The chain combines TRBV28 with TRBJ2-7; D possibly uses TRBD1 or TRBD2 (5 bases each). The CDR3 is made up of 15 amino acids. CDR1 is MDHEN and CDR2 is SYDVKM in the germline V gene. The V end was cut by 8 bases, the J end by 9 bases, with 26 bases between.